This T cell receptor (beta chain) was profiled in a study of OX40 agonist ivuxolimab in advanced cancers. Study as a whole: Ivuxolimab is a fully human IgG2 antibody that activates OX40 (CD134). Earlier anti-PD-1, anti-PD-L1 or anti-CTLA-4 therapy was permitted; around 40% had received some.

For this clone: Its antigen is not identified.

Study-level points and caveats: No antigen was identified for the clonally expanded peripheral T cells. In CD8+ T cells, expanded clones were on average more numerous than in CD4+.

Using immunoSEQ multiplex PCR, the repertoire was profiled, and TCRdb retains in-frame clones only, with some absent. Found here are roughly 60,000 clones, 91% of them singletons; the top ten hold roughly 0.45%. The TCR sequence derives from an adult with an advanced solid tumor such as melanoma, head and neck, liver or kidney cancer. This material consisted of CD4+ or CD8+ T cells sorted from blood, taken in a trial of the OX40 agonist ivuxolimab.

The CDR3 reads CASNIGTSAPAEQYF. In nucleotides, the CDR3 is TGTGCCAGCAACATCGGGACTAGCGCCCCAGCGGAGCAGTACTTC. V and J are TRBV7-9 and TRBJ2-7; TRBD2 matches 10 bases. Germline values: CDR1 SEHNR, CDR2 FQNEAQ (reference sequence). CDR3 size: 15 residues. The junction had 13 bases not matched to a gene; V was cut back by 7 bases and J by 7 bases.